What follows are 7 T cell receptor beta chains derived from one specimen sequenced in a study of blood T cells in healthy people across ages. A second PCR, run for 7 to 11 cycles, used a sample-barcoded 5' primer plus a J-beta primer mix. TCRdb used MiXCR to reprocess the 5' RACE reads, holding one entry per CDR3 protein. In the table there are about 1.8 million distinct CDR3 sequences, approximately 50% of which are singletons. Sequenced material: blood. The receptor source for this set is a middle-aged woman in good health.

The chain uses TRBV5-1 and TRBJ1-2; D might be TRBD1 (6 bases). The germline V and J ends were trimmed by 0 bases and 7 bases, with 13 bases remaining between them. The CDR3 consists of 14 residues. Germline loops: CDR1 SGHRS, CDR2 YFSETQ. The CDR3 region has the DNA TGCGCCAGCAGCTTGGAGCGGGGGCAGGGTGGCTACACCTTC. Its translation: CASSLERGQGGYTF.

The chain joins TRBV12-3 or TRBV12-4 to TRBJ2-3, with 10 bases lining up with TRBD1. CDR3 length equals 15 residues. The ends lost 6 bases at V and 5 bases at J; junction bases unmatched: 8. In nucleotides, the CDR3 is TGTGCCAGCAGGGACGCCGGGACAGGGGTAGATACGCAGTATTTT. It yields the protein CASRDAGTGVDTQYF.

This clonotype was counted at least ten times. The gene calls are TRBV4-1 and TRBJ2-1, with TRBD1 matching 8 bases. The CDR3 runs to 18 residues. Germline loops: CDR1 MGHRA, CDR2 YSYEKL. Germline trimming cut 0 bases from V and 7 bases from J; bases unmatched to any gene: 14. The CDR3 loop reads CASSQDYRGTGLWNEQFF. For the CDR3, the DNA is TGCGCCAGCAGCCAAGATTATCGGGGGACAGGTCTATGGAATGAGCAGTTCTTC.

The chain couples TRBV5-6 to TRBJ1-5; D unresolved. CDR3 length: 15 amino acids. Germline-derived CDR1 and CDR2 are SGHDT and YYEEEE. Trimming took off 4 bases at V and 3 bases at J, with 14 bases between the two ends. The chain's CDR3 is CASSPKTEPNQPQHF. In nucleotides, the CDR3 is TGTGCCAGCAGCCCTAAGACGGAGCCCAATCAGCCCCAGCATTTT.

The V gene is TRBV20-1, the J gene TRBJ1-5; no clear D. In germline, CDR1 is DFQATT, CDR2 SNEGSKA (reference sequence). The CDR3 runs 15 residues. Deletions cut 0 bases from V and 3 bases from J, with 12 bases between. DNA of the CDR3: TGCAGTGCTAGAGATGGAGGGATTAACAATCAGCCCCAGCATTTT. Amino acid sequence: CSARDGGINNQPQHF.

This chain links TRBV12-3 or TRBV12-4 with TRBJ1-5; TRBD1 matches 10 bases. The CDR3 has 17 residues. V shed 0 bases, J shed 5 bases, and the junction held 7 bases outside the gene matches. The CDR3 region is CASSLALNDRGHQPQHF. CDR3 nucleotides: TGTGCCAGCAGTTTAGCCCTAAATGACAGGGGGCATCAGCCCCAGCATTTT.

The rearrangement uses TRBV12-3 or TRBV12-4 and TRBJ2-3; D call uncertain. Trimming cost V 6 bases and J 0 bases, with 16 bases left between them. The CDR3 loop spans 16 amino acids. The CDR3 region is CASSPWVGTSTDTQYF. The CDR3, as DNA: TGTGCCAGCAGCCCCTGGGTAGGCACAAGCACAGATACGCAGTATTTT.